This TCR beta chain was identified in a study of naive and memory T cell subsets. Overall study results and limits: Delayed type IV hypersensitivity infiltration was taken to explain higher tuberculin-site TCR counts.

The CDR3 is 14 amino acids. Germline V gene sequence: CDR1 MDHEN, CDR2 SYDVKM. V was shortened by 7 bases and J by 3 bases, with 10 bases between the two germline ends. Treatment defined: skin biopsy from PPD injection site in Mantoux-positive individual. TCR cDNA received a 3' ligated oligonucleotide that carried a UMI. Skin biopsies came from PPD injection sites in Mantoux-positive individuals. This clonotype was seen ten or more times. What it recognizes is unknown. The SP2 primer and nested alpha and beta constant region primers amplified ligated cDNA in four rounds. For blood and skin samples, reverse transcription used TCR alpha and beta constant primers. TCRdb re-called the UMI-ligation and nested PCR reads with MiXCR, one entry per CDR3 protein. The sample holds about 14,000 distinct CDR3 sequences, roughly 5.2% seen once.

This TCR derives from an adult in good health. Sequenced material: skin, taken from a tuberculin skin test site. V gene TRBV28 combines with J gene TRBJ2-6; no firm D call. DNA for the CDR3: TGTGCCAGCATCACAAGAGTTGGGGCCAACGTCCTGACTTTC. Protein product: CASITRVGANVLTF.